This T cell receptor (beta chain) was obtained from a study of T cell changes during pregnancy in multiple sclerosis. Sequenced by immunoSEQ multiplex PCR; TCRdb stores in-frame clones only, minus some. The sample has around 40,000 clones, approximately 90% seen once. Germline V lookup: CDR1 SGHRS, CDR2 YFSETQ. This CDR3 is built from 14 residues. V shed 4 bases and J 6 bases; nucleotides not matched to a gene: 6. The source was CD4+ T cells from peripheral blood mononuclear cells, collected in the third trimester of pregnancy. This clonotype originated in a female donor with multiple sclerosis, enrolled in a pregnancy study. The V gene is TRBV5-1, the J gene TRBJ2-3; 9 bases match TRBD1. CDR3 amino acids: CASSPGQGRDTQYF. The CDR3 DNA reads as TGCGCCAGCAGCCCGGGACAGGGAAGGGATACGCAGTATTTT.